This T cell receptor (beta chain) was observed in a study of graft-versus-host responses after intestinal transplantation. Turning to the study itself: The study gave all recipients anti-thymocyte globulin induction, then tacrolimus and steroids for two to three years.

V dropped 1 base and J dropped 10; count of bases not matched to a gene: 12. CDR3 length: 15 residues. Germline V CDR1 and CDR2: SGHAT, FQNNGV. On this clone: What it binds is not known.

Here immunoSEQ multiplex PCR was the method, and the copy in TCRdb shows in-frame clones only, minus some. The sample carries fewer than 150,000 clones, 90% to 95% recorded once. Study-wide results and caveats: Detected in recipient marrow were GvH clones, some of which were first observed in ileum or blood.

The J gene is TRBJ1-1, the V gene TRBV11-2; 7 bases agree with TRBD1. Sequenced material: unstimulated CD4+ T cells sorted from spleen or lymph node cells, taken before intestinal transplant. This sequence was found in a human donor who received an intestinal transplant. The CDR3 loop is CASSLVQGLGFGAFF. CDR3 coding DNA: TGTGCCAGCAGCTTAGTACAGGGGTTGGGGTTTGGAGCTTTCTTT.